This TCR beta chain was sequenced in a study of technical replicates of blood from a few donors. TCRdb's copy holds only in-frame clones and misses some; the assay was immunoSEQ multiplex PCR. Of about 83,000 clones in the sample, 85% to 95% are singletons; the top ten hold roughly 0.22%. Germline V gene lookup returns CDR1 MNHNS and CDR2 SASEGT. The CDR3 spans 17 residues. V lost 2 bases and J lost 8; bases outside the gene matches: 13. The TCR was taken from a human donor in good health. The V call is TRBV6-1, the J call TRBJ2-1; 9 positions match TRBD2. Material for sequencing was T cells isolated from PBMCs. CDR3 DNA: TGTGCCAGCAGTGAAAGAGGGCAAGGCGGGAGGGCCGATGAGCAGTTCTTC. Protein: CASSERGQGGRADEQFF.